This TCR beta chain was profiled in a study of blood T cells in healthy people across ages. Findings and limits, study-wide: In long-lived donors, naive CD4+ cell counts and diversity exceeded those of aged donors. It was held that diversity estimates obtained from one million T cells represented underestimates.

This clonotype showed up just a few times. Its antigen is unidentified. V was shortened by 1 base and J by 9 bases, with 14 bases between the two germline ends. Germline lookup yields CDR1 SGHRS and CDR2 YFSETQ. The CDR3 has 14 residues. For the second PCR, which ran for about 7 to 11 cycles, a sample-barcoded 5' primer and a J-beta primer mix were used. In TCRdb, the 5' RACE reads were re-called with MiXCR into one record per CDR3 protein. The table shows just under 750,000 distinct CDR3 sequences, with around a fifth occurring only once. Donor samples were obtained from healthy Caucasian individuals from Russia, aged about 6 to 100. Peripheral blood samples of 9 to 10 milliliters were drawn from each donor.

This receptor was obtained from a man in his sixties or seventies in good health. The specimen was blood. J is TRBJ1-5 and V is TRBV5-1; D is unclear. CDR3 loop: CASSLNSGMAPQHF. The CDR3, as DNA: TGCGCCAGCAGCTTGAACTCGGGAATGGCGCCCCAGCATTTT.